This TCR beta chain was captured by sequencing in a study of T cell changes during pregnancy in multiple sclerosis (dated by TCRdb to 2018 to 2020). Notes on the research overall: The study looked at changes in the T cell repertoire across pregnancy in women with multiple sclerosis.

The library was generated by the immunoSEQ multiplex PCR assay. TCRdb obtained this table from immuneACCESS and retained in-frame rearrangements with V and J assigned. These tables miss some clones; where compared with another copy, unresolved V genes account for less than half of the shortfall, and the remainder is unexplained. Counted in this sample were around 13,000 clones; 70% to 90% of them appeared once. The ten largest clones represent around 7.7% of the sample. The CDR3 measures 14 amino acids from cysteine to phenylalanine. Only the CDR3 DNA is retained, 42 bases long and in frame from the first base. Relative to germline, V is 6 bases shorter and J is 2 bases shorter, with 14 bases between their ends. From a lookup of the germline V gene (reference sequence), CDR1 and CDR2 are LNHDA and SQIVND. This clone was counted only a few times. Its antigen is still unknown. The sample holds no much larger clone one base away, and base qualities are not on file.

The clonotype originates from a female donor in good health, enrolled as a control in a pregnancy study. The input for sequencing was CD8+ T cells from peripheral blood mononuclear cells, taken in the second trimester of pregnancy. In this chain, TRBV19 is recombined with TRBJ2-7; tentative D gene TRBD1, with 5 bases matching. The CDR3 corresponds to CASSLGLGAYEQYF. The DNA reads TGTGCCAGTAGCCTAGGGCTAGGGGCCTACGAGCAGTACTTC.